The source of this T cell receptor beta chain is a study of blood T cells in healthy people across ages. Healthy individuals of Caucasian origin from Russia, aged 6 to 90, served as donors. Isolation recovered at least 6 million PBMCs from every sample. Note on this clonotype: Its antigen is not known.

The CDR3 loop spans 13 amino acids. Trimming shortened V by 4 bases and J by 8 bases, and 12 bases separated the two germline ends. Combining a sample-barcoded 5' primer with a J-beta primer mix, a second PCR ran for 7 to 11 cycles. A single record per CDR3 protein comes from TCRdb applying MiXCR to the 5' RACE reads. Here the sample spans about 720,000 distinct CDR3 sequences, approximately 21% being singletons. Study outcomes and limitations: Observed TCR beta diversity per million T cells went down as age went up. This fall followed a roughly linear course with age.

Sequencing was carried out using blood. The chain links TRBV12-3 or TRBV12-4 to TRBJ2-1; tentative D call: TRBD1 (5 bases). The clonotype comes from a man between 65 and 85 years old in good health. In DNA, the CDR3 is TGTGCCAGCAGTTGGGGCAGGGTTGATGAGCAGTTCTTC. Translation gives CASSWGRVDEQFF.